The next 3 T cell receptor beta chains were all read from a single sample in a study of early T cells in non-severe SARS-CoV-2 infection. TCRdb re-called the 5' RACE reads through MiXCR, storing one row per CDR3 protein. The data contain approximately 23,000 distinct CDR3 sequences, around 4.4% of them singletons. The sample taken for sequencing was whole blood. These receptor sequences come from an adult who was a healthcare worker with PCR-confirmed SARS-CoV-2 infection or an uninfected control (not recorded which).

At least ten counts were recorded for this clonotype. This sequence joins TRBV18 and TRBJ1-1; tentatively, D is TRBD1 (5 bases). V lost 4 bases and J 4 bases, leaving 7 bases between the germline ends. Per the germline V gene, CDR1 is KGHSH and CDR2 is LQKENI. The CDR3 totals 12 residues. The CDR3 DNA follows: TGTGCCAGCTCACAGGGACCCACTGAAGCTTTCTTT. This encodes CASSQGPTEAFF.

The V call is TRBV29-1, the J call TRBJ2-7; 7 bases are a match to TRBD2. The CDR3 consists of 14 residues. Losses at the gene ends were 1 base for V and 4 bases for J; bases not matched to a gene: 7. CDR1 is SQVTM and CDR2 is ANQGSEA in the germline V gene. As DNA, the CDR3 is TGCAGCGTTGAAGGGTTAGCGGGCCAATACGAGCAGTACTTC. As protein: CSVEGLAGQYEQYF.

This clonotype was picked up a small number of times. The chain has TRBV30 and TRBJ2-1, with D unclear. Trimming took 8 bases from V and 3 from J, leaving 14 bases between them. This CDR3 spans 13 amino acids. Germline V gene data show CDR1 as GTSNPN and CDR2 as SVGIG (reference sequence). CDR3: CARKSRSYNEQFF. The CDR3 bases are TGTGCCCGGAAGAGTAGAAGCTACAATGAGCAGTTCTTC.